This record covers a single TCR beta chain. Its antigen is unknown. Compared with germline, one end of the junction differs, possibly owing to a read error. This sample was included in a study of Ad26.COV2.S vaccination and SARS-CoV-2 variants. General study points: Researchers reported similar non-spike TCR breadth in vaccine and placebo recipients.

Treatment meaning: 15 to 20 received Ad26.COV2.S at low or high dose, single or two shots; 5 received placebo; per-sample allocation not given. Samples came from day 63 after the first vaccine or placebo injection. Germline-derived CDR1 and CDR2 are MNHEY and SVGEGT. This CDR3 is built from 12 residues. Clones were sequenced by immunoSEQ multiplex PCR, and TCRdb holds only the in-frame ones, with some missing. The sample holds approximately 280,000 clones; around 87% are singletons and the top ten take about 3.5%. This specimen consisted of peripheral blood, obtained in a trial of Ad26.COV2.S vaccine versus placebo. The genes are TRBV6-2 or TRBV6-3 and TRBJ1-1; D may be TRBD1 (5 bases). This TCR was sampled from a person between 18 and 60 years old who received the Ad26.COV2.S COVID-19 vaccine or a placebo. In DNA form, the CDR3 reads TGTGCCAGCAGCCCTGGGACTCCTGAGGCTTTCTTT. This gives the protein CASSPGTPEAFF.